The 10 T cell receptor beta chains in this list originate from one sample, sequenced in a study of metastatic and nonmetastatic thyroid tumors. Patients were all untreated before their thyroid surgery. TCRdb re-called the PCR reads with MiXCR. The table shows 30,000 to 35,000 clones, with around 33% occurring only once. Specimen: tumor tissue. The source of these receptors is a female donor with papillary thyroid cancer or a benign thyroid nodule (not recorded which). Some clones in this sample may be carry-over from other donors' samples.

Comments on this clone: Other DNA variants within this sample encode the same CDR3. The chain has TRBV28 and TRBJ2-2; 9 positions agree with TRBD2. The germline V gene encodes CDR1 MDHEN and CDR2 SYDVKM. The trim removed 5 bases at V and 6 bases at J, leaving 4 bases unmatched. CDR3 length: 14 amino acids. CDR3 sequence reads: CASSRTSASGELFF. Here the CDR3 DNA reads TGTGCCAGCAGTCGGACTAGCGCCTCCGGGGAGCTGTTTTTT.

Only a few counts were recorded for this clone. The chain uses TRBV27 and TRBJ2-1, with D perhaps matching TRBD2 (6 bases). V was pared by 2 bases and J by 3 bases, with 11 bases between. Germline CDR1 is MNHEY and CDR2 is SMNVEV (reference sequence). The CDR3 length is 15 residues. The CDR3 bases are TGTGCCAGCAGTTTACGGAGCGGGCTCTACAATGAGCAGTTCTTC. It is translated as CASSLRSGLYNEQFF.

This clone turned up a few times. The junction departs from the called germline gene at one end, perhaps through a read error. This chain links TRBV27 with TRBJ2-7; D ambiguous. This CDR3 spans 14 amino acids. CDR1 is MNHEY and CDR2 is SMNVEV in the germline V gene (reference sequence). CDR3 residues: CASSPSDPSNEQYF. The CDR3 nucleotides read TGTGCCAGCAGTCCAAGCGATCCCTCCAACGAGCAGTACTTC.

The gene calls are TRBV20-1 and TRBJ2-1, with 9 bases matching TRBD2. J gave up 1 base and V 2 bases, and 18 bases lay outside the gene matches. The CDR3 sequence is 20 residues long. The germline CDR1 and CDR2 sequences are DFQATT and SNEGSKA (reference sequence). CDR3 residues: CSARFGGRLAGPPSYNEQFF. The CDR3 region has the DNA TGCAGTGCTAGATTTGGGGGGCGGCTAGCGGGGCCCCCATCCTACAATGAGCAGTTCTTC.

The chain couples TRBV25-1 to TRBJ1-2; TRBD1 is a possible D gene (5 bases). CDR1 and CDR2 (germline): MGHDK, SYGVNS. Trimming removed 2 bases at V and 8 bases at J, with 12 bases between. The CDR3 length is 13 residues. The CDR3 spells CASSELIGEGYTF. CDR3 DNA: TGTGCCAGCAGTGAACTCATAGGGGAGGGCTACACCTTC.

This clone is classed as medium-sized. The chain employs TRBV7-9 and TRBJ1-3, with D perhaps matching TRBD1 (5 bases). Trimming pared 5 bases from V and 7 bases from J, leaving 15 bases between. The CDR3 is 14 residues long. Germline V lookup: CDR1 SEHNR, CDR2 FQNEAQ (reference sequence). The DNA of the CDR3 is TGTGCCAGCAGCCTCGGGGGGGACGGTAACACCATATATTTT. Protein: CASSLGGDGNTIYF.

This clone was found a few times. The V and J genes are TRBV12-3 or TRBV12-4 and TRBJ1-5; perhaps TRBD1 as D (5 bases). This CDR3 is 16 amino acids long. V lost 5 bases and J lost 6, with 20 bases in between. CDR3 nucleotide sequence: TGTGCCAGCAGTCTCATGGGGGGGGGAGGAACTCAGCCCCAGCATTTT. Translated, it gives CASSLMGGGGTQPQHF.

The rearrangement links TRBV7-2 to TRBJ2-7; 9 positions agree with TRBD1. This CDR3 contains 14 residues. The J segment lost 5 bases and the V segment lost 3 bases, leaving 5 bases of the junction unmatched. Germline CDR1 SGHTA, CDR2 FQGNSA. CDR3 sequence reads: CASSLRGQGDEQYF. The DNA of the CDR3 is TGTGCCAGCAGCTTGCGGGGACAGGGCGACGAGCAGTACTTC.

The chain recombines TRBV2 with TRBJ1-6, with D hard to call. Germline CDR1 and CDR2: SNHLY and FYNNEI. The V end lost 6 bases, the J end lost 11 bases, and 14 bases lay between the germline ends. CDR3 length equals 13 residues. The CDR3 is CASSVLPRPPLHF. The CDR3 bases are TGTGCCAGCAGCGTCCTGCCCAGGCCACCCCTCCACTTT.

The chain is built from TRBV24-1 and TRBJ2-3, with D perhaps matching TRBD1 (5 bases). V was cut by 9 bases and J by 2 bases, with 14 bases left in between. Germline V gene sequence: CDR1 KGHDR, CDR2 SFDVKD. The length of the CDR3 is 14 residues. The DNA of the CDR3 is TGTGCCACCCGTAAAGGGGCTTACACAGATACGCAGTATTTT. Protein: CATRKGAYTDTQYF.